Given below is one T cell receptor (beta chain) in context. Its target is unknown. The sample comes from a study of cytomegalovirus exposure and HLA in healthy donors. Study as a whole: It was reported in a later analysis that the same platform had been used for the roughly 110 validation repertoires as for the 666 first-cohort repertoires.

Study findings and constraints: Three chains linked to CMV were shown in vitro to be specific for CMV antigens. Investigators reported more than 150 TCR beta chains as tied to cytomegalovirus. The tendency of first-cohort TCR clusters to co-occur in the 120 or so validation repertoires was the finding of a later analysis.

Profiled with immunoSEQ multiplex PCR; TCRdb holds only in-frame clones, not every one. The sample has roughly 260,000 clones; 90% are singletons. The CDR3 contains 14 residues. V was clipped by 0 bases and J by 4 bases, with 4 bases between them. Germline V lookup: CDR1 SGHVS, CDR2 FNYEAQ. The specimen was PBMCs. The receptor was isolated from a woman under 30 in good health and CMV-seronegative. The J gene is TRBJ2-6, the V gene TRBV7-6; D not certain. The CDR3 region has the DNA TGTGCCAGCAGCTTAGCGCGGGGGGCCAACGTCCTGACTTTC. Translation: CASSLARGANVLTF.